This T cell receptor (beta chain) appears in the sequencing data of a study of beta chain features in type 1 diabetes. Whole-study results and caveats: Among type 1 diabetes patients, VDJ junctions had fewer insertions and more deletions. Among all four CD4+ subsets, Type 1 diabetes patients had TCRB CDR3s that were moderately but significantly shorter.

By way of CD45RO/CCR7/CD25/CD127/CD95/CD27, the CD4+ regulatory, stem cell-like memory, central memory and naive cells were sorted. This clone was seen only a few times. As yet, its antigen is unknown. Sequenced material consisted of expressed TCRB transcripts (all of the isolated RNA was reverse transcribed). An average approximately 3.5 million reads came from naive, central memory and regulatory T cell samples. Measured with immunoSEQ multiplex PCR; TCRdb has only the in-frame clones, and not every one. The profile shows over 650,000 clones, more than 12% of them singletons. The TCR was taken from a young man with type 1 diabetes. Sequencing input: naive CD4+ T cells from blood.

In DNA, the CDR3 is TGTGCCAGCAGCTTCGGAGGGATCTCCTACAATGAGCAGTTCTTC. Protein: CASSFGGISYNEQFF. The rearrangement joins TRBV5-6 to TRBJ2-1; D may be TRBD2 (6 bases). Trimming took off 2 bases at V and 0 bases at J, with 9 bases between the two ends. CDR3 length: 15 residues. CDR1 and CDR2 from the germline V gene are SGHDT and YYEEEE.